The present T cell receptor beta chain was sequenced within a study of OX40 agonist ivuxolimab in advanced cancers. Study-wide context: Among those enrolled, mean age was about 60 years (range about 23 to 90) and approximately 80% were male. Among those treated, three patients had partial responses, one with hepatocellular carcinoma and two with cutaneous melanoma.

CDR3 size: 15 residues. V was clipped by 5 bases and J by 5 bases, with 19 bases between them. CDR1 is LNHDA, CDR2 SQIVND, per germline (reference sequence). Comments on this clone: Antigen specificity is unknown.

TCRdb's copy holds only in-frame clones and misses some; the assay was immunoSEQ multiplex PCR. The sample contains 50,000 or so clones, about 85% of which appear only once. Findings and caveats of the study: In the expanded peripheral T cells, antigen specificity was never determined.

The specimen comprised CD4+ or CD8+ T cells sorted from blood, sampled in a trial of the OX40 agonist ivuxolimab. The rearrangement uses TRBV19 and TRBJ2-7; a weak D match, TRBD1 (6 bases). This sequence was found in an adult with an advanced solid tumor such as melanoma, head and neck, liver or kidney cancer. CDR3 loop: CASSPSGVGQDEQYF. CDR3 in DNA: TGTGCCAGTAGTCCCTCAGGGGTGGGCCAGGACGAGCAGTACTTC.